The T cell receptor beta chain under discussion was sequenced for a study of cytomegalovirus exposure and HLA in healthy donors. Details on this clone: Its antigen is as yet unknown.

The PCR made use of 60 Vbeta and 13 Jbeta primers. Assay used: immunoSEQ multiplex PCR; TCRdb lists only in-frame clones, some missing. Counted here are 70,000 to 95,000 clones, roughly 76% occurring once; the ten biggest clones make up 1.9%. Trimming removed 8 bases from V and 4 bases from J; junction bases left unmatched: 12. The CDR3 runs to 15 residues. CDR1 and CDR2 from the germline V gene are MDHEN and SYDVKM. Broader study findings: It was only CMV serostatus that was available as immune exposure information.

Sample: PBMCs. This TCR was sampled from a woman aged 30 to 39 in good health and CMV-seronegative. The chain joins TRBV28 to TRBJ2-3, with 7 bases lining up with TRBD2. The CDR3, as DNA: TGTGCCAGCCTGACTAGCCACTTACCCCCAGATACGCAGTATTTT. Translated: CASLTSHLPPDTQYF. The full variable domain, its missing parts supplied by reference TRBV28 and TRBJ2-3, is DVKVTQSSRYLVKRTGEKVFLECVQDMDHENMFWYRQDPGLGLRLIYFSYDVKMKEKGDIPEGYSVSREKKERFSLILESASTNQTSMYLCASLTSHLPPDTQYFGPGTRLTVL.